The T cell receptor beta chain described here comes from a study of T cell clones after liver transplantation. Repertoires were generated with immunoSEQ multiplex PCR, while TCRdb's copy carries only in-frame clones and drops some. Of tens of thousands of clones in the sample, just under 80% were seen once. The germline V gene has CDR1 GTSNPN and CDR2 SVGIG (reference sequence). The CDR3 totals 14 residues. Between the trimmed V and J ends, which lost 2 bases and 1 base, there was a span of 11 bases. The J gene is TRBJ1-2, the V gene TRBV30; D ambiguous. This specimen was CD8+ T cells from blood, taken roughly 55 months after liver transplant. The TCR comes from a human patient who received a liver transplant. T cells may partly derive from the graft donor. CDR3: CAWSSEGNNYGYTF. CDR3 sequence (DNA): TGTGCCTGGAGTTCTGAGGGAAATAACTATGGCTACACCTTC. Together with reference TRBV30 and TRBJ1-2, the CDR3 gives the full variable domain: SQTIHQWPATLVQPVGSPLSLECTVEGTSNPNLYWYRQAAGRGLQLLFYSVGIGQISSEVPQNLSASRPQDRQFILSSKKLLLSDSGFYLCAWSSEGNNYGYTFGSGTRLTVV.